This T cell receptor (beta chain) was identified in a study of T-cell memory formation after mild COVID-19. Whole-study findings and limits: Cross-reactive memory apparently joined, as some responding clones appeared in pre-infection memory.

TCRdb re-called the 5' RACE reads with MiXCR, one entry per CDR3 protein. In the table there are 350,000 to 450,000 distinct CDR3 sequences, 24% of which are singletons. Germline CDR1 is SEHNR and CDR2 is FQNEAQ (reference sequence). The CDR3 spans 14 residues. V lost 8 bases and J lost 9; bases outside the gene matches: 8. As regards this clonotype: Its antigen is currently unknown.

This clonotype originated in an adult woman who had mild COVID-19 (a few samples of this study predate the infection). Cell type and time point are not known. The J gene is TRBJ2-1, the V gene TRBV7-9, with 12 bases identical to TRBD1. The source material was PBMCs or a T cell subset sorted from them (not recorded which). The CDR3 region is CASWMGQGAGEQFF. CDR3 bases: TGTGCCAGCTGGATGGGACAGGGGGCAGGTGAGCAGTTCTTC.